This T cell receptor beta chain was profiled in a study of blood T cell repertoires in COVID-19. Overall study context: Samples of COVID-19 (acute and convalescent) were obtained from the United States, Italy and Spain.

Clones were read by immunoSEQ multiplex PCR, and TCRdb kept only the in-frame ones, dropping some. The top ten hold 12% of the sample, which has over 100,000 clones, about 80% seen once. This clone was counted a single time. Germline-derived CDR1 and CDR2 are WNHNN and SYGVQD (reference sequence). The CDR3 runs to 14 residues. Trimming removed 3 bases at V and 0 bases at J, with 8 bases between. The chain recombines TRBV10-1 with TRBJ1-1; no reliable D call. This clonotype was sampled from an older woman with acute or convalescent COVID-19. The material sequenced was peripheral blood. In DNA form, the CDR3 reads TGCGCCAGCAGTGAAAGCGGGTTGAACACTGAAGCTTTCTTT. It yields the protein CASSESGLNTEAFF.